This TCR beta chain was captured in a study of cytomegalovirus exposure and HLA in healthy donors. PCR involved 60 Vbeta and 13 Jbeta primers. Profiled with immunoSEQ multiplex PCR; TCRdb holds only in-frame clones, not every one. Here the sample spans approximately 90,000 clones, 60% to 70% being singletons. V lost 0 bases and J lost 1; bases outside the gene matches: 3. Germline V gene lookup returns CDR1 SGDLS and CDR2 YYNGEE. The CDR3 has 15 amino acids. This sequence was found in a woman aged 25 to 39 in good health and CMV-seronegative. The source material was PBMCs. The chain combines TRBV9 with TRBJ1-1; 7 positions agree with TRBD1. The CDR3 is CASSVAGTANTEAFF. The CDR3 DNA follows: TGTGCCAGCAGCGTAGCAGGGACAGCGAACACTGAAGCTTTCTTT.